A single sample is the source of the 26 T cell receptor beta chains below, sequenced in a study of blood T cell repertoires in COVID-19 (TCRdb year 2020). The method behind the library was the immunoSEQ multiplex PCR assay. The table was pulled from immuneACCESS by TCRdb, which kept in-frame rearrangements only. Such tables lose some clones; where checked, under half of the loss comes from unresolved V genes, and the rest has no known cause. In all, the sample holds nearly 200,000 clones, and just under 85% of those were seen once. In total, the top ten clones hold about 6.9% of the sample. Sequencing was performed on peripheral blood. All receptors derive from a human donor with acute or convalescent COVID-19. The donor label of this sample is uncertain.

This clone was seen a handful of times. This chain links TRBV30 with TRBJ2-1, with 12 positions matching TRBD2. The CDR3 is 15 amino acids. Unmatched junction bases numbered 2, after V lost 0 bases and J lost 5 bases. Germline V gene sequence: CDR1 GTSNPN, CDR2 SVGIG (reference sequence). CDR3 protein: CAWSVRLAGDNEQFF. CDR3 nucleotides: TGTGCCTGGAGTGTACGACTAGCGGGAGACAATGAGCAGTTCTTC.

The V call is TRBV12-1, the J call TRBJ2-1; TRBD2 reflects the table's D call only, with no check against the DNA. TRBV12-1 is labeled a pseudogene. This CDR3 has 18 amino acids. In DNA, the CDR3 is TGTGCCAGCACCGGCAGCTCCGGGACTAGCGGGAGGGCCAATGAGCAGTTCTTC. This translates into CASTGSSGTSGRANEQFF.

The chain employs TRBV7-3 and TRBJ2-3; 7 positions agree with TRBD1. This CDR3 has 14 residues. V was pared by 5 bases and J by 6 bases, with 8 bases of the junction left unmatched. Germline assignment: CDR1 SGHTA and CDR2 FQGTGA. The CDR3 protein is CASSPGQARDTQYF. The CDR3 bases are TGTGCCAGCAGCCCCGGACAGGCTAGGGATACGCAGTATTTT.

This sequence joins TRBV5-1 and TRBJ2-2, with a weak D call TRBD1 (5 bases). The germline gives CDR1 SGHRS, CDR2 YFSETQ. The V gene lost 0 bases and the J gene lost 5 bases, with 8 bases spanning the gap. The CDR3 runs to 14 residues. CDR3 nucleotide sequence: TGCGCCAGCAGCTTGGTCCAGGGAACCGGGGAGCTGTTTTTT. Translation gives CASSLVQGTGELFF.

V and J are TRBV28 and TRBJ1-2; possibly TRBD1 for D (6 bases). Germline lookup yields CDR1 MDHEN and CDR2 SYDVKM. The CDR3 is made up of 14 amino acids. V was pared by 4 bases and J by 8 bases, with 17 bases between. CDR3 protein: CASSSPQGRSGYTF. CDR3 DNA sequence: TGTGCCAGCAGTTCTCCACAGGGACGGAGCGGCTACACCTTC.

This chain connects TRBV11-2 to TRBJ2-1; 10 positions agree with TRBD1. J gave up 4 bases and V 5 bases, and 5 bases lay outside the gene matches. Germline V gene data show CDR1 as SGHAT and CDR2 as FQNNGV. The CDR3 extends over 15 amino acids. CDR3 sequence: CASSTDRGLYNEQFF. CDR3 bases: TGTGCCAGCAGCACCGACAGGGGGCTTTACAATGAGCAGTTCTTC. Filled out from reference TRBV11-2 and TRBJ2-1, the complete variable domain reads EAGVAQSPRYKIIEKRQSVAFWCNPISGHATLYWYQQILGQGPKLLIQFQNNGVVDDSQLPKDRFSAERLKGVDSTLKIQPAKLEDSAVYLCASSTDRGLYNEQFFGPGTRLTVL.

The rearrangement links TRBV5-1 to TRBJ2-7; 8 nucleotides agree with TRBD1. CDR1 SGHRS and CDR2 YFSETQ come from the germline V gene. Trimming cost V 0 bases and J 0 bases; bases outside gene matches: 5. The CDR3 runs to 16 residues. This chain's CDR3 is CASSLGRGLLSYEQYF. The CDR3 DNA reads TGCGCCAGCAGCTTGGGCAGGGGGCTTCTCTCCTACGAGCAGTACTTC.

The gene calls are TRBV19 and TRBJ1-1, with 7 bases fitting TRBD1. Looked up from germline, CDR1 is LNHDA and CDR2 is SQIVND (reference sequence). V dropped 7 bases and J dropped 0; count of bases not matched to a gene: 5. This CDR3 has 14 residues. The CDR3 bases are TGTGCCAGTATCCAGACAGGGCTGAACACTGAAGCTTTCTTT. This translates into CASIQTGLNTEAFF. Full variable domain (outside the CDR3, taken from reference TRBV19 and TRBJ1-1): DGGITQSPKYLFRKEGQNVTLSCEQNLNHDAMYWYRQDPGQGLRLIYYSQIVNDFQKGDIAEGYSVSREKKESFPLTVTSAQKNPTAFYLCASIQTGLNTEAFFGQGTRLTVV.

In this sample, this clone turned up a few times. V usage is TRBV5-8 and J usage is TRBJ1-4; 9 bases are shared with TRBD1. With 0 bases clipped from V and 8 bases from J, the junction kept 11 bases outside the gene matches. CDR1 is SGHTS and CDR2 is YDEGEE in the germline V gene. CDR3 length equals 17 residues. In nucleotides, the CDR3 is TGTGCCAGCAGCTTGGTTCTTTATGACAGGGGGAAGGAAAAACTGTTTTTT. Translating it yields CASSLVLYDRGKEKLFF.

The gene calls are TRBV18 and TRBJ2-1; possible D gene TRBD2, 6 bases. The CDR3 runs 15 residues. Germline V gene lookup returns CDR1 KGHSH and CDR2 LQKENI. The ends were cut back, 3 bases at V and 4 bases at J, with 13 bases in the middle. The CDR3 DNA reads as TGTGCCAGCTCACCGGGACTCGAGGTATACAATGAGCAGTTCTTC. This sequence encodes CASSPGLEVYNEQFF.

The V gene is TRBV5-4, the J gene TRBJ2-1; 7 bases line up with TRBD2. Germline values: CDR1 SGHNT, CDR2 YYREEE (reference sequence). The CDR3 consists of 16 residues. The V and J ends lost 4 bases and 5 bases, in that order; junction bases with no gene match: 12. Here the CDR3 reads CASSPGGWEGDNEQFF. CDR3 sequence (DNA): TGTGCCAGCAGCCCTGGGGGGTGGGAGGGCGACAATGAGCAGTTCTTC.

The J gene is TRBJ1-1, the V gene TRBV27, with D perhaps TRBD1 (5 bases). Germline V gene lookup returns CDR1 MNHEY and CDR2 SMNVEV (reference sequence). The CDR3 spans 14 residues. The V end lost 3 bases, the J end lost 7 bases, and 15 bases lay between the germline ends. In DNA, the CDR3 is TGTGCCAGCAGTTTGGGGGGGACTCGGGGTGAAGCTTTCTTT. This encodes CASSLGGTRGEAFF.

The CDR3 DNA reads as TGTGCCAGCAGTGGAACAGGGCTCGGAGAGGGCTACACCTTC. Translated: CASSGTGLGEGYTF. The rearrangement joins TRBV6-2 or TRBV6-3 to TRBJ1-2; perhaps TRBD1 as D (6 bases). CDR1 MNHEY and CDR2 SVGEGT come from the germline V gene. The germline V and J ends were trimmed by 5 bases and 8 bases, with 18 bases remaining between them. The CDR3 length is 14 residues.

This sequence joins TRBV7-3 and TRBJ1-2, with 8 bases identical to TRBD1. Losses at the gene ends were 3 bases for V and 3 bases for J; bases not matched to a gene: 3. CDR1 SGHTA and CDR2 FQGTGA come from the germline V gene. The CDR3 has 14 residues. In DNA form, the CDR3 reads TGTGCCAGCAGCTTCGCGGACAGGGACTATGGCTACACCTTC. Translated, it gives CASSFADRDYGYTF.

This chain uses TRBV5-1 with TRBJ1-4; 8 positions match TRBD1. CDR1 is SGHRS and CDR2 is YFSETQ in the germline V gene. This CDR3 contains 15 residues. Trimming at V came to 3 bases and at J to 7 bases, leaving 8 bases not matched to a gene. This chain's CDR3 is CASSYRGDYSEKLFF. For the CDR3, the DNA is TGCGCCAGCAGCTACAGGGGGGATTACAGTGAAAAACTGTTTTTT.

This clone was recorded once. Other DNA variants within this sample encode the same CDR3. This chain joins TRBV5-1 and TRBJ1-1, with TRBD1 matching over 9 bases. CDR1 SGHRS and CDR2 YFSETQ come from the germline V gene. After removal of 3 bases from V and 4 bases from J, the junction contained 1 base not matched to a gene. This CDR3 region has 13 residues. CDR3 protein: CASSSTGGTEAFF. CDR3 nucleotide sequence: TGCGCCAGCAGCTCGACAGGGGGCACTGAAGCTTTCTTT.

V gene TRBV10-3 combines with J gene TRBJ1-4; 8 bases are a match to TRBD1. The ends lost 6 bases at V and 7 bases at J; junction bases unmatched: 1. The germline V gene encodes CDR1 ENHRY and CDR2 SYGVKD. This CDR3 comprises 12 residues. CDR3 DNA sequence: TGTGCCATCAGCCAGGGGGCTGAAAAACTGTTTTTT. It codes for CAISQGAEKLFF.

The J gene is TRBJ1-5, the V gene TRBV6-5; D is ambiguous. The CDR3 extends over 14 amino acids. V lost 2 bases, J lost 11 bases, and 16 bases lay in between. The germline gives CDR1 MNHEY, CDR2 SVGAGI. The DNA for the CDR3 is TGTGCCAGCAGTTACAACAGCCGGTCAGTGACCCAGCATTTT. Its translation is CASSYNSRSVTQHF.

This rearrangement joins TRBV10-3 to TRBJ2-2; 8 bases agree with TRBD2. From germline, CDR1 is ENHRY and CDR2 SYGVKD. This CDR3 region has 14 residues. After removal of 10 bases from V and 7 bases from J, the junction contained 11 bases not matched to a gene. CDR3 in amino acids: CATAQRELDGELFF. The CDR3 nucleotides read TGTGCCACCGCGCAGCGGGAGTTGGACGGGGAGCTGTTTTTT.

This sequence joins TRBV4-3 and TRBJ1-2; D is uncertain. The CDR3 runs 16 residues. V lost 0 bases and J 6 bases, leaving 17 bases between the germline ends. Germline values: CDR1 LGHNA, CDR2 YSLEER. The CDR3 DNA follows: TGCGCCAGCAGCCAAGATACAGCGGGGTACAGAGATGGCTACACCTTC. Translation: CASSQDTAGYRDGYTF.

This clone was observed a few times. V gene TRBV2 combines with J gene TRBJ1-1, with 8 bases lining up with TRBD1. Germline-derived CDR1 and CDR2 are SNHLY and FYNNEI. V was clipped by 5 bases and J by 1 base; unmatched bases: 3. This CDR3 region has 14 residues. This chain's CDR3 is CASSSQGGNTEAFF. DNA for the CDR3: TGTGCCAGCAGTTCACAGGGGGGGAACACTGAAGCTTTCTTT.

For the CDR3, the DNA is TGTGCCAGCAGTTACTCGGTAGCGGGAGCGGAGACCCAGTACTTC. This translates into CASSYSVAGAETQYF. The V and J genes are TRBV6-5 and TRBJ2-5; 9 nucleotides align to TRBD2. V lost 0 bases, J lost 5 bases, and 4 bases stayed unmatched. The CDR3 covers 15 residues. Germline CDR1 reads MNHEY; CDR2 reads SVGAGI.

V usage is TRBV6-1 and J usage is TRBJ2-3; weak D call: TRBD1 (8 bases). The CDR3 runs 16 residues. Germline V gene lookup returns CDR1 MNHNS and CDR2 SASEGT. V was cut by 4 bases and J by 1 base, with 15 bases left in between. The CDR3 is CASSARTGRGTDTQYF. DNA for the CDR3: TGTGCCAGCAGTGCCAGGACAGGGAGGGGCACAGATACGCAGTATTTT.

The chain couples TRBV24-1 to TRBJ2-5; a possible D gene is TRBD1 (6 bases). Trimming removed 6 bases from V and 4 bases from J, with 11 bases in between. This CDR3 is 13 amino acids long. Germline CDR1 and CDR2: KGHDR and SFDVKD. CDR3 bases: TGTGCCACCAGTCGAGGGGGAAGAGAGACCCAGTACTTC. Residues: CATSRGGRETQYF.

This chain joins TRBV6-6 and TRBJ2-1, with 11 nucleotides matching TRBD2. Germline-derived CDR1 and CDR2 are MNHNY and SVGAGI (reference sequence). V was pared by 5 bases and J by 9 bases, with 12 bases of the junction left unmatched. The CDR3 contains 16 residues. The CDR3 DNA sequence: TGTGCCAGCAGTCTAGCGGGAGGTACCGCCGGGGGTGAGCAGTTCTTC. Its translation: CASSLAGGTAGGEQFF.

The CDR3 spells CASSLVRGLGNQPQHF. Here the CDR3 DNA reads TGTGCCAGCAGCTTAGTGCGGGGACTTGGGAATCAGCCCCAGCATTTT. J is TRBJ1-5 and V is TRBV7-8; tentative D call: TRBD1 (5 bases). Trimming removed 1 base from V and 4 bases from J, with 14 bases in between. CDR1 and CDR2 (germline): SGHVS, FQNEAQ. The CDR3 runs to 16 residues.